This T cell receptor (beta chain) was obtained from a study of blood T cell repertoires in COVID-19. As processed by the authors: Amplification of reference gene primers provided the estimated nucleated cell counts. The method was immunoSEQ multiplex PCR; TCRdb's version includes in-frame clones alone and lacks a portion of them. That table furnishes V, J and clone size, whereas the DNA furnished D and trimming. The data show more than 300,000 clones, approximately 90% seen once. V lost 5 bases and J lost 1, with 14 bases in between. Germline V gene lookup returns CDR1 SGHNT and CDR2 YENEEA. The CDR3 sequence is 15 residues long.

The genes are TRBV11-3 and TRBJ2-5; a possible D gene is TRBD2 (5 bases). The source is a woman in her twenties or thirties who had been exposed to COVID-19. Sequenced: PBMCs or T cells enriched from blood (not recorded which). The CDR3 region has the DNA TGTGCCAGCAGCAACCGACCGGGAAGCCAAGAGACCCAGTACTTC. It is translated as CASSNRPGSQETQYF.